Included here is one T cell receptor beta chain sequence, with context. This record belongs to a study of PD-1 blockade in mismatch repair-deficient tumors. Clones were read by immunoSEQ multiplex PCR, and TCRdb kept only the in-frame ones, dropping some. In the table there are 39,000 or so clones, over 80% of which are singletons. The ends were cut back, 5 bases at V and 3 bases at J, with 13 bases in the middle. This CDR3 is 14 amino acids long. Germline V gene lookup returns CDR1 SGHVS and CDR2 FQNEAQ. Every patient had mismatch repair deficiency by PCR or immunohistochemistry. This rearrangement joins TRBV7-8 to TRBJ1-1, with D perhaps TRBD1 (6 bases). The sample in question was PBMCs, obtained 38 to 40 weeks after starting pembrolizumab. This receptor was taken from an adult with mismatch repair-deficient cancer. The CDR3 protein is CASSLWGQDTEAFF. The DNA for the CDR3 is TGTGCCAGCAGCCTATGGGGGCAAGACACTGAAGCTTTCTTT.